Listed below are T cell receptor beta chains from one sample, sequenced in a study of blood T cell repertoires in COVID-19. Sequenced by immunoSEQ multiplex PCR; TCRdb stores in-frame clones only, minus some. The data show about 250,000 clones, 88% seen once. The specimen was peripheral blood. Receptor source: a man older than 75 with acute or convalescent COVID-19. Both conserved end residues are part of each CDR3. D genes are given only for firm matches. A clone size is listed for some rows: how often the clone was seen (once, few, many), or a class if it is expanded.

j_call | clone_size | d_call | v_call | cdr3_aa | cdr3_nt
TRBJ1-1 | many | - | TRBV3-1/TRBV3-2 | CASSRRGAGAMNTEAFF | TGTGCCAGCAGCCGAAGAGGAGCGGGGGCCATGAACACTGAAGCTTTCTTT
TRBJ1-6 | - | - | TRBV3-1/TRBV3-2 | CASSQGRGFGSPLHF | TGTGCCAGCAGCCAAGGCAGGGGATTTGGTTCACCCCTCCACTTT
TRBJ2-5 | - | - | TRBV28 | CASFMSGLQETQYF | TGTGCCAGCTTTATGAGCGGACTACAAGAGACCCAGTACTTC
TRBJ2-2 | once | - | TRBV28 | CASTSSGNTGELFF | TGTGCCAGCACCTCATCAGGGAACACCGGGGAGCTGTTTTTT
TRBJ1-2 | - | - | TRBV6-2/TRBV6-3 | CASSPSRDKAGYTF | TGTGCCAGCAGCCCCTCCAGGGACAAAGCCGGCTACACCTTC
TRBJ1-6 | - | TRBD1 | TRBV19 | CACRTGSSYNSPLHF | TGTGCCTGCCGGACAGGGAGCTCCTATAATTCACCCCTCCACTTT
TRBJ2-1 | - | - | TRBV15 | CATSRPQGGSYNEQFF | TGTGCCACCAGCAGACCCCAGGGGGGCTCCTACAATGAGCAGTTCTTC
TRBJ1-2 | - | - | TRBV28 | CASSPPGGLRYGYTF | TGTGCCAGCAGTCCTCCGGGGGGGTTGAGATATGGCTACACCTTC
TRBJ1-2 | - | TRBD1 | TRBV19 | CASSTWARTGNYGYTF | TGTGCCAGTAGTACCTGGGCCCGGACAGGGAATTATGGCTACACCTTC
TRBJ2-3 | - | TRBD2 | TRBV27 | CASSRLAGDGDTQYF | TGTGCCAGCAGCCGACTAGCGGGAGACGGAGATACGCAGTATTTT
TRBJ2-1 | - | - | TRBV7-3 | CASSLMASYDNEQFF | TGTGCCAGCAGCTTAATGGCTAGCTACGACAATGAGCAGTTCTTC
TRBJ2-7 | - | TRBD1 | TRBV5-6 | CASSLQGQGFYEQYF | TGTGCCAGCAGTTTACAGGGACAGGGATTCTACGAGCAGTACTTC